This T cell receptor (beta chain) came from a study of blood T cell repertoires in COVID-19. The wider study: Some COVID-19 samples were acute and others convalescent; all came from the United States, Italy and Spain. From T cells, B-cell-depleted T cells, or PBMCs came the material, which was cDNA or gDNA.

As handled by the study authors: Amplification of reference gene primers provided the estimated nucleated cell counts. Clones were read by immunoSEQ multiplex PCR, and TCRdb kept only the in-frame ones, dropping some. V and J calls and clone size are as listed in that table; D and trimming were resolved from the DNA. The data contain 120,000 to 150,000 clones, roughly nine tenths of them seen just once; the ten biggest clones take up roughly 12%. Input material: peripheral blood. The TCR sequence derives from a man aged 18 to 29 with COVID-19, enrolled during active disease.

CDR3 residues: CASSHGPGGYEQYF. The DNA for the CDR3 is TGTGCCAGCAGCCACGGACCAGGGGGGTACGAGCAGTACTTC. The chain uses TRBV6-2 or TRBV6-3 and TRBJ2-7, with a weak D call TRBD1 (7 bases). Trimming took off 6 bases at V and 4 bases at J, with 16 bases between the two ends. Germline loops: CDR1 MNHEY, CDR2 SVGEGT. The CDR3 is 14 amino acids.